This T cell receptor (beta chain) is drawn from a study of blood T cell repertoires in COVID-19 (dated by TCRdb to 2018 to 2021). Looking at the study overall: Collaborator samples came from the United States, Italy and Spain and covered acute and convalescent phases of COVID-19. Sample metadata almost always included a de-identified subject ID, COVID-19 status, age in years and sex. The prospective study material was composed of cDNA or gDNA derived from T cells, B-cell-depleted T cells, or PBMCs. Where HLA class I and class II types were available, the types were taken from metadata supplied by the sample provider, not from assay-based typing. Samples were obtained from the ongoing ImmuneRACE study (first 160 participants) and from about 1,300 subjects provided by 6 global collaborators. Subjects who had been exposed to COVID-19, were actively infected with it, or had recovered from it provided the deeply sampled blood TCRbeta repertoires that made up the dataset. The repertoires were released in a freely available public database intended as a resource for research on the immune response to SARS-CoV-2.

Enrolling through a virtual design, the prospective study's participants ranged in age from roughly 18 to 89 years and lived across some 23 United States geographic areas. To assign participants to cohorts, the prospective study relied on clinical history that participants themselves reported in a screening survey and a study questionnaire. Exposed participants had been in contact, within 2 weeks of entering the study, with a person who had a PCR-confirmed or clinician-diagnosed case of COVID-19. In the prospective study, whole blood, serum and a nasopharyngeal or oropharyngeal swab were collected from each participant by mobile phlebotomists. Participants in the prospective study had the option to provide additional blood draws and questionnaires over a roughly two-month period. Before DNA extraction, prospective study blood samples were shipped either frozen or at room temperature. Comment on this clone: No antigen is known for it. There are no base qualities to consult, and no much larger clone falls within one base.

The CDR3 sequence holds 13 residues, the cysteine and phenylalanine included. The sequence is cut down to CDR3 DNA, 39 bases in frame from base 1. Relative to germline, V is 2 bases shorter and J is 11 bases shorter, with 13 bases between their ends. Overall study results and their limits: The amount of clinical and demographic metadata varied by source and participant and was provided uncurated.

TCRbeta CDR3 regions were amplified from genomic DNA using the immunoSEQ Assay, a bias-controlled multiplex PCR. In the source study's methods: The number of nucleated cells in each sample was estimated from the amplification of reference gene primers within the assay. To quantify the absolute abundance of each unique TCRbeta CDR3 rearrangement, sequence reads were collapsed and filtered. For each sample, productive Simpson clonality was calculated by taking the square root of Simpson's diversity index across productive rearrangements. The table was pulled from immuneACCESS by TCRdb, which kept in-frame rearrangements only. Such tables lose some clones; where checked, under half of the loss comes from unresolved V genes, and the rest has no known cause. That table gives V, J and clone size, and the DNA gave D and trimming. The sample yields about 280,000 clones; 82% were counted once. Of the sample, roughly 5.3% is held by the ten largest clones.

The specimen sequenced was PBMCs or T cells enriched from blood (not recorded which). The receptor was derived from a man between 40 and 49 years old who had been exposed to COVID-19. This receptor chain uses TRBV12-3 or TRBV12-4 and TRBJ1-5; TRBD1 is perhaps the D gene, given 5 matching bases. The encoded CDR3 is CASSLWGGTSQHF. In nucleotide form, the sequence is TGTGCCAGCAGTTTATGGGGGGGTACGTCCCAGCATTTT.